The sequence of this T cell receptor (beta chain) was determined in a study of blood T cells in healthy people across ages. Study conclusions and caveats: The recorded TCR beta diversity per million T cells decreased in a roughly linear manner with age. Leaving the PBMCs unsorted stopped any conclusive comparison of naive versus antigen-experienced cells.

This clonotype was recorded a few times. Its antigen is still unknown. Because it lacks the conserved phenylalanine or tryptophan at the end, this CDR3 is likely a read error. It was with a sample-barcoded 5' primer and a J-beta primer mix that a second PCR of roughly 6 to 12 cycles was run. TCRdb re-called the 5' RACE reads with MiXCR, one entry per CDR3 protein. Of over 600,000 distinct CDR3 sequences listed, approximately 21% were seen once; the top ten hold around 3.4%. The specimen was blood. This TCR was recovered from a man in his 70s in good health.

The CDR3 DNA reads TGTGCCTCTCGGGCCAGGGCCCCGAGTGGCTACACCCTC. This sequence encodes CASRARAPSGYTL. The chain combines TRBV6-2 or TRBV6-3 with TRBJ1-2; the D gene is possibly TRBD1 (5 bases). V was cut by 11 bases and J by 7 bases, with 20 bases left in between. Germline V gene lookup returns CDR1 MNHEY and CDR2 SVGEGT. This CDR3 is built from 13 residues.